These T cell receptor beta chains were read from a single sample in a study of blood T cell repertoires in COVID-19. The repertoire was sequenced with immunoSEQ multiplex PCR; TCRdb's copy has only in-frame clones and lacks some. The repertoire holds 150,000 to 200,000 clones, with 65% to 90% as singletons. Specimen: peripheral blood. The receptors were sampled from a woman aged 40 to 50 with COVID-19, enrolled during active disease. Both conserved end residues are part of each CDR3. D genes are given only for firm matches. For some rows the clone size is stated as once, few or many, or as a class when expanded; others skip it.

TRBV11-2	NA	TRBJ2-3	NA	CASSLHTDTQYF	TGTGCCAGCAGCTTACATACAGATACGCAGTATTTT
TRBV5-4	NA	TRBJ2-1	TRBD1	CASMDRRNEQFF	TGTGCCAGCATGGACAGGCGGAATGAGCAGTTCTTC
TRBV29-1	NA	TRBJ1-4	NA	CSVADRNEKLFF	TGCAGCGTTGCTGACAGGAATGAAAAACTGTTTTTT
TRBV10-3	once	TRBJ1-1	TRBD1	CATTDRGQKTEAFF	TGTGCCACCACGGACAGGGGGCAAAAAACTGAAGCTTTCTTT
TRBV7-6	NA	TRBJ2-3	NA	CASSWGGGSTDTQYF	TGTGCCAGCAGCTGGGGGGGCGGTAGCACAGATACGCAGTATTTT
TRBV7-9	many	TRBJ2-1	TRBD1	CASSPPNQTGLVNNEQFF	TGTGCCAGCAGCCCGCCAAACCAGACAGGGCTCGTTAATAATGAGCAGTTCTTC
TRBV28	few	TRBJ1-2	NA	CASSFSRFYGYTF	TGTGCCAGCAGTTTCTCCAGATTCTATGGCTACACCTTC
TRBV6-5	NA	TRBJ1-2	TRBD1	CASSRGTGFAYGYTF	TGTGCCAGCAGTCGCGGGACAGGTTTTGCCTATGGCTACACCTTC
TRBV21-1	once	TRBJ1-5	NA	CASRPLVGAAQPQHF	TGTGCCAGCAGACCCCTTGTGGGGGCTGCTCAGCCCCAGCATTTT
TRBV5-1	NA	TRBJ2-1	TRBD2	CASSLSPTSGSWDNEQFF	TGCGCCAGCAGCCTCTCGCCTACTAGCGGCTCCTGGGACAATGAGCAGTTCTTC
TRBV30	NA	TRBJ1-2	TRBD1	CAWSVGQDYGYTF	TGTGCCTGGAGTGTGGGACAGGACTATGGCTACACCTTC
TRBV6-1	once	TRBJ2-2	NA	CASSERQKLTGELFF	TGTGCCAGCAGTGAAAGACAGAAGTTAACCGGGGAGCTGTTTTTT
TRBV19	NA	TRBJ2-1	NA	CASSLGGAGEQFF	TGTGCCAGTAGTCTGGGGGGGGCAGGTGAGCAGTTCTTC
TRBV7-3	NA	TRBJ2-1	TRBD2	CASSPRSGGARNEQFF	TGTGCCAGCAGCCCGAGAAGCGGGGGGGCCAGGAATGAGCAGTTCTTC
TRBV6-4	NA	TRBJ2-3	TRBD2	CASSDSASGMGTDTQYF	TGTGCCAGCAGTGACTCGGCTAGCGGGATGGGTACAGATACGCAGTATTTT
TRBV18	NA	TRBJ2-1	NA	CASSPRALSSYNEQFF	TGTGCCAGCTCACCAAGAGCCTTGAGCTCCTACAATGAGCAGTTCTTC
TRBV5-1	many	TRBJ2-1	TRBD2	CASSARGGVDYNEQFF	TGCGCCAGCAGCGCCCGGGGGGGAGTTGACTACAATGAGCAGTTCTTC
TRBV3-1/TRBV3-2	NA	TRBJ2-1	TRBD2	CASSPNGGIQFF	TGTGCCAGCAGCCCCAACGGGGGGATTCAGTTCTTC
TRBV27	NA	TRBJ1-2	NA	CASSLGGGYYGYTF	TGTGCCAGCAGTTTGGGGGGGGGCTACTATGGCTACACCTTC
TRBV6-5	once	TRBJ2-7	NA	CASSWAALGPLYEQYF	TGTGCCAGCAGTTGGGCAGCCCTGGGTCCCCTCTACGAGCAGTACTTC
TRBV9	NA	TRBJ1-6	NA	CASSVTGENSPLHF	TGTGCCAGCAGCGTGACAGGCGAGAATTCACCCCTCCACTTT
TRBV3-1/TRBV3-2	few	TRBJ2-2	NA	CASSQGVGPGTGELFF	TGTGCCAGCAGCCAAGGGGTGGGCCCCGGCACCGGGGAGCTGTTTTTT
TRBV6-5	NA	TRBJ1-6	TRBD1	CASSYSFRTGNSPLHF	TGTGCCAGCAGTTACAGTTTTAGGACAGGGAATTCACCCCTCCACTTT
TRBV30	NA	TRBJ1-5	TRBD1	CAWKGQGNQPQHF	TGTGCCTGGAAAGGACAGGGCAATCAGCCCCAGCATTTT
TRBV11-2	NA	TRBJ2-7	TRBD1	CASSLTPDRLDEQYF	TGTGCCAGCAGCTTAACTCCGGACAGGCTCGACGAGCAGTACTTC
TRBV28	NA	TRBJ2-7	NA	CASSLSVGSSYEQYF	TGTGCCAGCAGTTTATCAGTGGGCAGCTCCTACGAGCAGTACTTC
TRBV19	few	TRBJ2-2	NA	CASSPRQGGELFF	TGTGCCAGTAGTCCCCGGCAGGGAGGGGAGCTGTTTTTT
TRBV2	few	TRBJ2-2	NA	CASTQAGSNTGELFF	TGTGCCAGCACCCAAGCGGGCTCGAACACCGGGGAGCTGTTTTTT
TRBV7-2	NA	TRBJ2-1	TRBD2	CASAGGFQNEQFF	TGTGCCAGCGCGGGGGGTTTTCAGAATGAGCAGTTCTTC
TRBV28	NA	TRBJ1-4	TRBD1	CASSRTGSFEKLFF	TGTGCCAGCAGTCGGACAGGGAGTTTTGAAAAACTGTTTTTT
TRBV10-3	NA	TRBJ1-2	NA	CAISAGWEGGYTF	TGTGCCATCAGTGCCGGATGGGAGGGCGGCTACACCTTC
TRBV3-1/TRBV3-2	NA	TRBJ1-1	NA	CASSQYRDTEAFF	TGTGCCAGCAGCCAATACAGAGACACTGAAGCTTTCTTT
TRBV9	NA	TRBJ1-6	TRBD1	CASSSQGELSNSPLHF	TGTGCCAGCAGCAGCCAGGGGGAGTTGAGTAATTCACCCCTCCACTTT
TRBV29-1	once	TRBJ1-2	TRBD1	CSVTSLQGRGYTF	TGCAGCGTTACCTCCCTACAGGGGAGAGGCTACACCTTC
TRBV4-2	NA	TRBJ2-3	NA	CASSPRPDTQYF	TGTGCCAGCAGCCCCCGTCCAGATACGCAGTATTTT